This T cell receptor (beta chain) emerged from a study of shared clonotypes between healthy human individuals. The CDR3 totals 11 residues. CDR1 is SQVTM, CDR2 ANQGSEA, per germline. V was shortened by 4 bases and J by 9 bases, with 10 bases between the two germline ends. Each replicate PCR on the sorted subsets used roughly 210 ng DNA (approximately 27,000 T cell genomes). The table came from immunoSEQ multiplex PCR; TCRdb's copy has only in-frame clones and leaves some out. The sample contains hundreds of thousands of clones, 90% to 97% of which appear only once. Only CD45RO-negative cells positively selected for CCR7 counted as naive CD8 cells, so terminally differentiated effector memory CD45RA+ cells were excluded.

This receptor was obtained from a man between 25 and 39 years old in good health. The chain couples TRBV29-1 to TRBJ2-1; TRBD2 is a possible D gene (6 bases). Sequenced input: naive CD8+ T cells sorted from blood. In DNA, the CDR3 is TGCAGCGTTGGGGTCGGGGGTGAGCAGTTCTTC. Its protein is CSVGVGGEQFF.